This TCR beta chain originates from a study of cytotoxic CD8 clonotypes in ibrutinib-treated CLL. Study context: Response samples came after a median approximately twelve months of treatment, range 6 to 36.

Data came from immunoSEQ multiplex PCR; TCRdb stores just in-frame clones and leaves some out. The sample lists 150,000 to 250,000 clones; around 70% were seen once. Comments on this clone: What it binds is unknown.

Study-level findings and limits: Sustained-remission and progressing patients were not sampled at matched times.

J lost 7 bases, V lost 4 bases, and 9 bases had no gene match. This CDR3 comprises 14 residues. The V gene's germline CDR1 is SGHNT and CDR2 YYREEE (reference sequence). Here the sequenced sample was PBMCs, taken after 24 months of ibrutinib treatment. The gene calls are TRBV5-4 and TRBJ1-2; TRBD1 agrees at 8 bases. This TCR was recovered from a human donor with chronic lymphocytic leukemia. The CDR3 nucleotides are TGTGCCAGCAGCCGGATTGGACAGGGTATTGGCTACACCTTC. This sequence encodes CASSRIGQGIGYTF. The variable domain in full, completed from reference TRBV5-4 and TRBJ1-2, reads ETGVTQSPTHLIKTRGQQVTLRCSSQSGHNTVSWYQQALGQGPQFIFQYYREEENGRGNFPPRFSGLQFPNYSSELNVNALELDDSALYLCASSRIGQGIGYTFGSGTRLTVV.